One and the same sample provided the 16 T cell receptor beta chains below, sequenced in a study of cytomegalovirus exposure and HLA in healthy donors. 13 Jbeta primers and 60 Vbeta primers were used for the PCR. Here immunoSEQ multiplex PCR was the method, and the copy in TCRdb shows in-frame clones only, minus some. The data hold some 110,000 clones, with around 64% observed a single time. The sample was PBMCs. These receptors were obtained from a woman in her twenties or thirties in good health and CMV-seronegative.

The CDR3 DNA follows: TGTGCCAGCAGCGTAGCTTGGGGAAGCGGAACTAGCACAGATACGCAGTATTTT. Its translation is CASSVAWGSGTSTDTQYF. The gene calls are TRBV9 and TRBJ2-3, with D tentatively TRBD2 (5 bases). Per the germline V gene, CDR1 is SGDLS and CDR2 is YYNGEE. The germline V and J ends were trimmed by 0 bases and 0 bases, with 17 bases remaining between them. The CDR3 extends over 18 amino acids.

The rearrangement joins TRBV7-3 to TRBJ2-1, with D maybe TRBD2 (7 bases). Trimming took off 1 base at V and 5 bases at J, with 12 bases between the two ends. Germline lookup yields CDR1 SGHTA and CDR2 FQGTGA. CDR3 length: 15 residues. CDR3 nucleotide sequence: TGTGCCAGCAGCTTAAGGGGGCGGGGGCACAATGAGCAGTTCTTC. This gives the protein CASSLRGRGHNEQFF.

The chain links TRBV7-2 to TRBJ1-5, with D possibly TRBD1 on 5 matching bases. The length of the CDR3 is 14 residues. Germline CDR1 and CDR2: SGHTA and FQGNSA. Trimming took 5 bases from V and 3 from J, leaving 11 bases between them. DNA of the CDR3: TGTGCCAGCAGCAGCCGGGACTCCAATCAGCCCCAGCATTTT. Encoded protein: CASSSRDSNQPQHF.

In this sample, this clone turned up a few times. The rearrangement uses TRBV14 and TRBJ1-3; D remains ambiguous. V was shortened by 2 bases and J by 2 bases, with 10 bases between the two germline ends. Germline V gene sequence: CDR1 SGHDN, CDR2 FVKESK. The CDR3 is made up of 15 amino acids. The CDR3 nucleotides read TGTGCCAGCAGCCAAATGGGGAGGCCTGGAAACACCATATATTTT. Translated: CASSQMGRPGNTIYF.

This clone turned up a few times. This chain links TRBV7-2 with TRBJ2-7, with D uncertain. The CDR3 has 14 amino acids. The germline CDR1 and CDR2 sequences are SGHTA and FQGNSA. Trimming took 1 base from V and 3 from J, leaving 10 bases between them. In DNA form, the CDR3 reads TGTGCCAGCAGCTTAGTCGGCCTAGTCTACGAGCAGTACTTC. Translation gives CASSLVGLVYEQYF.

This sequence joins TRBV4-1 and TRBJ2-3; 15 bases are shared with TRBD2. The CDR3 length is 17 residues. Germline CDR1 reads MGHRA; CDR2 reads YSYEKL. V lost 3 bases to trimming and J lost 5 bases; unmatched junction nucleotides: 6. The CDR3 here is CASSHRTSGRARDTQYF. In DNA form, the CDR3 reads TGCGCCAGCAGCCACCGGACTAGCGGGAGGGCCAGAGATACGCAGTATTTT.

The V and J genes are TRBV28 and TRBJ1-1, with D tentatively TRBD1 (6 bases). This CDR3 has 16 residues. Trimming cost V 7 bases and J 2 bases, with 20 bases left between them. Germline loops: CDR1 MDHEN, CDR2 SYDVKM. The CDR3 loop is CASTLGGFQLNTEAFF. Written as DNA, the CDR3 is TGTGCCAGCACCCTAGGGGGATTCCAACTAAACACTGAAGCTTTCTTT.

The chain recombines TRBV4-1 with TRBJ2-2; 10 positions match TRBD2. The CDR3 contains 16 residues. Germline V gene data show CDR1 as MGHRA and CDR2 as YSYEKL. V shed 1 base, J shed 5 bases, and the junction held 4 bases outside the gene matches. The DNA of the CDR3 is TGCGCCAGCAGCCAAGGAGCGGGAGGGCCTACCGGGGAGCTGTTTTTT. Its translation is CASSQGAGGPTGELFF.

The chain's CDR3 is CASSKQRGGEGYTF. CDR3 DNA: TGTGCCAGCAGCAAACAGAGGGGGGGGGAAGGCTACACCTTC. The rearrangement links TRBV21-1 to TRBJ1-2. TRBV21-1 is classified as a pseudogene. The CDR3 loop spans 14 amino acids.

This clone was observed a handful of times. The V and J genes are TRBV6-6 and TRBJ1-1, with 8 bases identical to TRBD1. The CDR3 runs to 14 residues. After removal of 10 bases from V and 6 bases from J, the junction contained 13 bases not matched to a gene. Germline V gene data show CDR1 as MNHNY and CDR2 as SVGAGI (reference sequence). CDR3 sequence: CATFDRGRRAEAFF. Here the CDR3 DNA reads TGTGCCACCTTTGACAGGGGAAGGCGGGCTGAAGCTTTCTTT.

This clone showed up just a few times. This chain joins TRBV5-6 and TRBJ2-5; 16 nucleotides agree with TRBD2. The CDR3 covers 19 residues. With 2 bases clipped from V and 5 bases from J, the junction kept 12 bases outside the gene matches. Germline-derived CDR1 and CDR2 are SGHDT and YYEEEE. CDR3 loop: CASSLLDGTSGRVGETQYF. The CDR3 DNA follows: TGTGCCAGCAGCTTATTGGACGGGACTAGCGGGAGGGTGGGGGAGACCCAGTACTTC. The full variable domain, with the rest looked up from reference TRBV5-6 and TRBJ2-5, is DAGVTQSPTHLIKTRGQQVTLRCSPKSGHDTVSWYQQALGQGPQFIFQYYEEEERQRGNFPDRFSGHQFPNYSSELNVNALLLGDSALYLCASSLLDGTSGRVGETQYFGPGTRLLVL.

The chain has TRBV7-9 and TRBJ2-1; 15 bases map to TRBD2. V lost 6 bases and J lost 9; bases outside the gene matches: 12. Germline V gene lookup returns CDR1 SEHNR and CDR2 FQNEAQ (reference sequence). The CDR3 consists of 17 residues. The CDR3, as DNA: TGTGCCAGCAGTGCAGGACTAGCGGGAGGGCCAGGTGGTGAGCAGTTCTTC. Protein sequence: CASSAGLAGGPGGEQFF. The full variable domain, rest sourced from reference TRBV7-9 and TRBJ2-1, is DTGVSQNPRHKITKRGQNVTFRCDPISEHNRLYWYRQTLGQGPEFLTYFQNEAQLEKSRLLSDRFSAERPKGSFSTLEIQRTEQGDSAMYLCASSAGLAGGPGGEQFFGPGTRLTVL.

V and J are TRBV7-8 and TRBJ2-1, with 11 bases that match TRBD2. Germline lookup yields CDR1 SGHVS and CDR2 FQNEAQ. Germline trimming cut 1 base from V and 13 bases from J; bases unmatched to any gene: 6. This CDR3 spans 14 amino acids. In DNA, the CDR3 is TGTGCCAGCAGCTTAGGTTCGCTAGCGGGAGGACAGTTCTTC. Protein: CASSLGSLAGGQFF.

The table lists this clone with a few counts. CDR3 residues: CASSELSRANTEAFF. DNA for the CDR3: TGTGCCAGCAGTGAGCTTTCGCGGGCGAACACTGAAGCTTTCTTT. The chain couples TRBV2 to TRBJ1-1; D not certain. The germline V and J ends were trimmed by 3 bases and 1 base, with 12 bases remaining between them. Looked up from germline, CDR1 is SNHLY and CDR2 is FYNNEI. The CDR3 is 15 residues long.

This clone was counted a single time. V is TRBV27 and J is TRBJ2-7; D uncertain. Germline V lookup: CDR1 MNHEY, CDR2 SMNVEV (reference sequence). The CDR3 is 13 amino acids. Trimming removed 4 bases from V and 0 bases from J, with 7 bases in between. CDR3 residues: CASSSLSSYEQYF. The CDR3 coding sequence is TGTGCCAGCAGTTCACTTTCCTCCTACGAGCAGTACTTC.

The V gene is TRBV2, the J gene TRBJ1-1, with 7 bases that match TRBD1. V lost 8 bases and J lost 3; bases outside the gene matches: 3. This CDR3 is 12 amino acids long. Looked up from germline, CDR1 is SNHLY and CDR2 is FYNNEI. The CDR3 coding sequence is TGTGCCAGCCACAGGGGAGACACTGAAGCTTTCTTT. Its protein product is CASHRGDTEAFF.